What follows are 25 T cell receptor beta chains derived from one specimen sequenced in a study of T cell responses to AZD1222 COVID-19 vaccine. This table comes from immunoSEQ multiplex PCR, and its TCRdb copy is limited to in-frame clones, with some not included. Among fewer than 130,000 clones listed, around nine tenths were seen once. Sequenced here: peripheral blood, sampled on day 0 of AZD1222 vaccination. Source of these receptors: an adult in good health.

This clone was seen just once. This rearrangement joins TRBV14 to TRBJ2-7; TRBD2 aligns across 10 bases. The CDR3 covers 14 residues. V gave up 1 base and J gave up 12 bases; unmatched junction bases: 9. CDR1 and CDR2 (germline): SGHDN, FVKESK. CDR3 sequence reads: CASSQGTSGMVRYF. The CDR3 region has the DNA TGTGCCAGCAGCCAAGGAACTAGCGGGATGGTGCGGTACTTC.

The chain recombines TRBV14 with TRBJ1-3; no clear D. Trimming cost V 2 bases and J 5 bases, with 4 bases left between them. The CDR3 totals 12 residues. Looked up from germline, CDR1 is SGHDN and CDR2 is FVKESK. CDR3 coding DNA: TGTGCCAGCAGCCAAAGCAGAAACACCATATATTTT. It encodes CASSQSRNTIYF.

The rearrangement uses TRBV5-1 and TRBJ2-6, with D possibly TRBD2 on 6 matching bases. CDR1 and CDR2 (germline): SGHRS, YFSETQ. The length of the CDR3 is 17 residues. V was cut by 0 bases and J by 4 bases, with 14 bases left in between. This chain's CDR3 is CASSLAAGTAGANVLTF. CDR3 nucleotides: TGCGCCAGCAGCTTGGCCGCCGGGACTGCCGGGGCCAACGTCCTGACTTTC.

V gene TRBV7-3 combines with J gene TRBJ2-1; TRBD2 matches at 8 bases. The CDR3 covers 14 residues. Trimming at V came to 3 bases and at J to 5 bases, leaving 3 bases not matched to a gene. CDR1 SGHTA and CDR2 FQGTGA come from the germline V gene. The CDR3 DNA reads as TGTGCCAGCAGCTTCGGGGGGGCGAACAATGAGCAGTTCTTC. Translating gives CASSFGGANNEQFF. Using reference TRBV7-3 and TRBJ2-1 for the parts outside the CDR3, the full variable domain is GAGVSQTPSNKVTEKGKYVELRCDPISGHTALYWYRQSLGQGPEFLIYFQGTGAADDSGLPNDRFFAVRPEGSVSTLKIQRTERGDSAVYLCASSFGGANNEQFFGPGTRLTVL.

This chain links TRBV28 with TRBJ2-5; 7 bases match TRBD2. The CDR3 length is 15 residues. The trim removed 3 bases at V and 5 bases at J, leaving 9 bases unmatched. Per germline, CDR1 MDHEN and CDR2 SYDVKM. This chain's CDR3 is CASSFTAGAVETQYF. The CDR3 nucleotides read TGTGCCAGCAGTTTCACGGCGGGAGCTGTGGAGACCCAGTACTTC.

This clone was detected only once. This chain joins TRBV6-5 and TRBJ1-4; D not certain. Germline CDR1 and CDR2: MNHEY and SVGAGI. The CDR3 spans 12 residues. V lost 6 bases and J lost 6, with 8 bases in between. The CDR3 nucleotides read TGTGCCAGCAGAGGGAATGATGAAAAACTGTTTTTT. Protein product: CASRGNDEKLFF.

In this sample, this clone turned up once. The chain employs TRBV25-1 and TRBJ2-1; 7 nucleotides align to TRBD1. With V trimmed by 2 bases and J by 7 bases, 5 bases remained unmatched. Germline lookup yields CDR1 MGHDK and CDR2 SYGVNS. The length of the CDR3 is 14 residues. The CDR3 DNA is TGTGCCAGCAGTGAAGGACAGGTGGGGAATGAGCAGTTCTTC. It codes for CASSEGQVGNEQFF.

The chain carries TRBV5-1 and TRBJ2-7; the D gene is possibly TRBD2 (7 bases). Per the germline V gene, CDR1 is SGHRS and CDR2 is YFSETQ. V lost 0 bases and J 7 bases, leaving 14 bases between the germline ends. CDR3 size: 14 residues. The CDR3 loop reads CASSLDGGLWEQYF. The CDR3 region has the DNA TGCGCCAGCAGCTTGGACGGGGGGCTCTGGGAGCAGTACTTC.

V gene TRBV9 combines with J gene TRBJ1-5, with D uncertain. CDR1 is SGDLS, CDR2 YYNGEE, per germline. The CDR3 has 14 amino acids. The V and J ends lost 3 bases and 3 bases respectively, with 10 bases between them. In DNA form, the CDR3 reads TGTGCCAGCAGCGGAAGAAATATCAATCAGCCCCAGCATTTT. Amino acids: CASSGRNINQPQHF.

Worth noting for this clone: The junction differs from germline at one of its ends, possibly a read error. V gene TRBV20-1 combines with J gene TRBJ2-5; 13 bases are shared with TRBD2. CDR1 is DFQATT and CDR2 is SNEGSKA in the germline V gene (reference sequence). This CDR3 has 11 residues. CDR3 sequence reads: CSARAGTSGDF. CDR3 sequence (DNA): TGCAGTGCTAGAGCCGGGACTAGCGGGGACTTC.

The chain carries TRBV29-1 and TRBJ2-7; possibly TRBD2 for D (7 bases). The V end was cut by 7 bases, the J end by 6 bases, with 16 bases between. The CDR3 is 12 residues long. Germline-derived CDR1 and CDR2 are SQVTM and ANQGSEA. CDR3 loop: CSAGGREGEQYF. The DNA of the CDR3 is TGCAGCGCTGGGGGCAGGGAGGGCGAGCAGTACTTC.

The chain couples TRBV7-2 to TRBJ1-5, with a weak D call TRBD1 (6 bases). The ends were cut back, 4 bases at V and 5 bases at J, with 9 bases in the middle. The CDR3 extends over 13 amino acids. The germline V gene has CDR1 SGHTA and CDR2 FQGNSA. CDR3 sequence: CASSSQGYQPQHF. In DNA, the CDR3 is TGTGCCAGCAGCTCACAGGGATATCAGCCCCAGCATTTT.

This clone was counted between two and nine times. In nucleotides, the CDR3 is TGTGCCAGCAGTGTAACAGGCTCCTACAATGAGCAGTTCTTC. The encoded protein is CASSVTGSYNEQFF. The V and J genes are TRBV28 and TRBJ2-1; the D gene is possibly TRBD1 (5 bases). CDR1 and CDR2 from the germline V gene are MDHEN and SYDVKM. The CDR3 is 14 residues long. V gave up 5 bases and J gave up 0 bases, with 8 bases separating them.

The chain combines TRBV5-6 with TRBJ1-1; D gene unclear. In germline, CDR1 is SGHDT, CDR2 YYEEEE. V dropped 0 bases and J dropped 3 bases, with 12 bases sitting between them. This CDR3 has 15 amino acids. The CDR3 reads CASSLVRGIDTEAFF. The CDR3 DNA is TGTGCCAGCAGCTTGGTTCGAGGGATCGACACTGAAGCTTTCTTT.

The rearrangement joins TRBV19 to TRBJ2-6; D uncertain. Germline loops: CDR1 LNHDA, CDR2 SQIVND (reference sequence). CDR3 length equals 20 residues. The ends were cut back, 6 bases at V and 1 base at J, with 25 bases in the middle. CDR3 loop: CASSIYGPQGGGSGANVLTF. The CDR3 DNA reads as TGTGCCAGTAGCATATATGGCCCCCAAGGTGGCGGATCTGGGGCCAACGTCCTGACTTTC.

J is TRBJ2-2 and V is TRBV27, with 9 positions matching TRBD2. The germline V gene has CDR1 MNHEY and CDR2 SMNVEV (reference sequence). V dropped 0 bases and J dropped 8; count of bases not matched to a gene: 7. The CDR3 is made up of 16 amino acids. CDR3 protein: CASSLSSSGTRGELFF. The CDR3 DNA sequence: TGTGCCAGCAGTTTATCGTCTAGCGGGACTCGAGGGGAGCTGTTTTTT.

This chain connects TRBV19 to TRBJ1-3; D is unresolved. The CDR3 runs to 18 residues. V lost 6 bases, J lost 2 bases, and 23 bases lay in between. The germline CDR1 and CDR2 sequences are LNHDA and SQIVND (reference sequence). CDR3: CASRRTSSKEGPGNTIYF. DNA of the CDR3: TGTGCCAGTAGGCGTACATCATCTAAGGAAGGGCCTGGAAACACCATATATTTT.

The V gene is TRBV7-2, the J gene TRBJ2-2; 8 nucleotides match TRBD2. The CDR3 consists of 15 residues. The V and J ends lost 5 bases and 0 bases, in that order; junction bases with no gene match: 2. Germline values: CDR1 SGHTA, CDR2 FQGNSA. CDR3 bases: TGTGCCAGCAGCCTTAGCGGGACGAACACCGGGGAGCTGTTTTTT. Its translation: CASSLSGTNTGELFF.

This chain connects TRBV5-5 to TRBJ2-1; maybe TRBD1 (6 bases). CDR1 and CDR2 from the germline V gene are SGHKS and YYEKEE (reference sequence). This CDR3 comprises 12 residues. V was trimmed by 1 base and J by 7 bases, leaving 6 bases between them. This CDR3 is CASSLQGNEQFF. In nucleotides, the CDR3 is TGTGCCAGCAGCTTGCAGGGGAATGAGCAGTTCTTC.

The rearrangement joins TRBV7-3 to TRBJ1-1; D is unclear. Trimming took off 8 bases at V and 1 base at J, with 11 bases between the two ends. Germline V gives CDR1 SGHTA, CDR2 FQGTGA. The CDR3 runs 13 residues. For the CDR3, the DNA is TGTGCCAGCGCGAGACAACCGAACACTGAAGCTTTCTTT. Amino acid sequence: CASARQPNTEAFF.

The genes are TRBV7-2 and TRBJ2-3; D remains ambiguous. The V and J ends lost 1 base and 2 bases respectively, with 13 bases between them. In germline, CDR1 is SGHTA, CDR2 FQGNSA. The CDR3 spans 16 residues. The CDR3 DNA reads as TGTGCCAGCAGCTTAGATAGATTACTTTACACAGATACGCAGTATTTT. This codes for CASSLDRLLYTDTQYF.

CDR3 in amino acids: CASSDDRDGQPQHF. CDR3 in DNA: TGTGCCAGTAGTGACGACAGGGACGGTCAGCCCCAGCATTTT. The chain links TRBV19 to TRBJ1-5, with 7 nucleotides matching TRBD1. The CDR3 length is 14 residues. J was trimmed by 6 bases and V by 5 bases; bases with no gene match: 7. The germline gives CDR1 LNHDA, CDR2 SQIVND (reference sequence).

This clone was seen only once. The rearrangement uses TRBV7-2 and TRBJ2-2, with 13 bases fitting TRBD2. V lost 3 bases to trimming and J lost 7 bases; unmatched junction nucleotides: 5. CDR1 and CDR2 from the germline V gene are SGHTA and FQGNSA. The CDR3 runs to 16 residues. This CDR3 reads CASSLGLAGPSGELFF. The CDR3 region has the DNA TGTGCCAGCAGCTTGGGACTAGCGGGACCCAGCGGGGAGCTGTTTTTT. The variable domain in full, completed from reference TRBV7-2 and TRBJ2-2, reads GAGVSQSPSNKVTEKGKDVELRCDPISGHTALYWYRQSLGQGLEFLIYFQGNSAPDKSGLPSDRFSAERTGGSVSTLTIQRTQQEDSAVYLCASSLGLAGPSGELFFGEGSRLTVL.

This chain uses TRBV9 with TRBJ1-6, with TRBD1 as a possible D gene (5 bases). The CDR3 loop spans 13 amino acids. V lost 1 base, J lost 10 bases, and 9 bases lay in between. In germline, CDR1 is SGDLS, CDR2 YYNGEE. The CDR3 sequence is CASSVRGGSPLHF. The CDR3 DNA sequence: TGTGCCAGCAGCGTAAGGGGCGGCTCACCCCTCCACTTT.

The genes are TRBV11-3 and TRBJ2-1; TRBD1 matches at 7 bases. Germline assignment: CDR1 SGHNT and CDR2 YENEEA. The CDR3 has 15 amino acids. V lost 1 base and J lost 3; bases outside the gene matches: 3. CDR3 protein: CASSLGGQYYNEQFF. CDR3 bases: TGTGCCAGCAGCTTAGGGGGACAGTACTACAATGAGCAGTTCTTC.